This entry lists 23 T cell receptor beta chains sequenced from one sample in a study of beta chain features in type 1 diabetes. Study-level points and caveats: Shortening of TCRB CDR3s, moderate but significant, appeared in all four CD4+ subsets of Type 1 diabetes patients.

Their specific antigens are unknown. Reverse transcription of all isolated RNA meant that expressed TCRB transcripts were sequenced. Libraries were prepared by immunoSEQ multiplex PCR; TCRdb keeps only in-frame clonotypes and omits some of them. The sample includes 250,000 to 350,000 clones, approximately 15% seen only once; the top ten take 0.017%. The sample consisted of naive CD4+ T cells from blood. The receptors stem from a man in his thirties or forties with type 1 diabetes.

The chain uses TRBV28 and TRBJ2-5; TRBD1 matches 7 bases. This CDR3 contains 13 residues. Per germline, CDR1 MDHEN and CDR2 SYDVKM. Losses at the gene ends were 5 bases for V and 3 bases for J; bases not matched to a gene: 3. CDR3 sequence (DNA): TGTGCCAGCAGTCAAGGGGGCAAAGAGACCCAGTACTTC. Protein sequence: CASSQGGKETQYF.

This clone was seen a handful of times. The rearrangement uses TRBV5-4 and TRBJ2-5, with TRBD2 matching over 12 bases. Germline V gene sequence: CDR1 SGHNT, CDR2 YYREEE (reference sequence). V was clipped by 4 bases and J by 2 bases; unmatched bases: 6. There are 16 residues in the CDR3. CDR3 DNA: TGTGCCAGCAGCACTTTTCTAGCGGGAGGGCAAGAGACCCAGTACTTC. This translates into CASSTFLAGGQETQYF.

This clone was counted only a few times. V usage is TRBV29-1 and J usage is TRBJ2-1; D might be TRBD1 (6 bases). Germline V gives CDR1 SQVTM, CDR2 ANQGSEA. Trimming pared 3 bases from V and 3 bases from J, leaving 12 bases between. This CDR3 comprises 14 residues. CDR3 amino acids: CSVDSQGFYNEQFF. In DNA form, the CDR3 reads TGCAGCGTTGATAGTCAGGGGTTCTACAATGAGCAGTTCTTC.

In this sample, this clone turned up a few times. This rearrangement joins TRBV29-1 to TRBJ2-2; 9 nucleotides match TRBD1. The CDR3 length is 17 residues. Looked up from germline, CDR1 is SQVTM and CDR2 is ANQGSEA. The V gene end was trimmed by 5 bases and the J gene end by 0 bases; junction bases not matched to a gene: 10. CDR3 loop: CSVIQGTGTANTGELFF. CDR3 DNA: TGCAGCGTTATTCAGGGGACAGGGACCGCGAACACCGGGGAGCTGTTTTTT.

The chain uses TRBV28 and TRBJ2-7; 9 bases match TRBD1. Losses at the gene ends were 6 bases for V and 0 bases for J; bases not matched to a gene: 9. This CDR3 contains 16 residues. Germline CDR1 MDHEN, CDR2 SYDVKM. The CDR3 is CASRPTQGAGSYEQYF. The CDR3 DNA reads TGTGCCAGCAGGCCCACACAGGGGGCGGGCTCCTACGAGCAGTACTTC. The full variable domain, rest sourced from reference TRBV28 and TRBJ2-7, is DVKVTQSSRYLVKRTGEKVFLECVQDMDHENMFWYRQDPGLGLRLIYFSYDVKMKEKGDIPEGYSVSREKKERFSLILESASTNQTSMYLCASRPTQGAGSYEQYFGPGTRLTVT.

With regard to this clone: The same CDR3 also results from other DNA sequences found in this sample. This sequence joins TRBV28 and TRBJ2-7; perhaps TRBD1 as D (5 bases). V shed 6 bases and J shed 3 bases, with 9 bases lying between them. This CDR3 spans 12 amino acids. Looked up from germline, CDR1 is MDHEN and CDR2 is SYDVKM. CDR3 DNA sequence: TGTGCCAGCAGCCCCGACAGCTACGAGCAGTACTTC. It specifies CASSPDSYEQYF.

J is TRBJ2-5 and V is TRBV4-2; D might be TRBD2 (5 bases). CDR3 size: 15 residues. Germline loops: CDR1 LGHNA, CDR2 YNFKEQ. The V gene lost 0 bases and the J gene lost 3 bases, with 11 bases spanning the gap. CDR3 DNA sequence: TGTGCCAGCAGCCAAGAGTTGGACTCCGAAGAGACCCAGTACTTC. Its translation: CASSQELDSEETQYF.

This rearrangement joins TRBV6-5 to TRBJ2-5; 8 bases match TRBD1. The V gene end was trimmed by 6 bases and the J gene end by 2 bases; junction bases not matched to a gene: 8. The CDR3 has 15 residues. Germline CDR1 is MNHEY and CDR2 is SVGAGI. The CDR3 nucleotides are TGTGCCAGCAGGAGGACCGGGACAGGTCAAGAGACCCAGTACTTC. It specifies CASRRTGTGQETQYF.

The table lists this clone with a few counts. The chain uses TRBV28 and TRBJ2-7; 7 nucleotides align to TRBD1. V shed 10 bases and J 0 bases; nucleotides not matched to a gene: 6. The CDR3 totals 13 residues. Germline V gives CDR1 MDHEN, CDR2 SYDVKM. Written as DNA, the CDR3 is TGTGCCACCCTGGACAGGACCTCCTACGAGCAGTACTTC. Translation gives CATLDRTSYEQYF. Together with reference TRBV28 and TRBJ2-7, the CDR3 gives the full variable domain: DVKVTQSSRYLVKRTGEKVFLECVQDMDHENMFWYRQDPGLGLRLIYFSYDVKMKEKGDIPEGYSVSREKKERFSLILESASTNQTSMYLCATLDRTSYEQYFGPGTRLTVT.

In its sample, this clone was seen a few times. This chain connects TRBV2 to TRBJ2-1, with 9 positions matching TRBD1. In germline, CDR1 is SNHLY, CDR2 FYNNEI. V shed 6 bases, J shed 5 bases, and the junction held 5 bases outside the gene matches. CDR3 size: 14 residues. Here the CDR3 reads CASRPGQGDNEQFF. In DNA form, the CDR3 reads TGTGCCAGCAGGCCGGGACAGGGAGACAATGAGCAGTTCTTC.

This clone has only a few counts. The gene calls are TRBV5-1 and TRBJ2-3, with 12 bases that match TRBD2. Per the germline V gene, CDR1 is SGHRS and CDR2 is YFSETQ. This CDR3 is built from 16 residues. Trimming cost V 4 bases and J 6 bases; bases outside gene matches: 9. DNA of the CDR3: TGCGCCAGCAGCGTCCGGACTAGCGGGAATGAGGATACGCAGTATTTT. This translates into CASSVRTSGNEDTQYF.

The chain uses TRBV5-1 and TRBJ2-3; no firm D call. The CDR3 extends over 14 amino acids. Germline CDR1 is SGHRS and CDR2 is YFSETQ. Trimming removed 4 bases at V and 0 bases at J, with 9 bases between. CDR3 region: CASSPPSSTDTQYF. The CDR3 DNA follows: TGCGCCAGCAGCCCCCCGTCCAGCACAGATACGCAGTATTTT. Full variable domain (missing parts from reference TRBV5-1 and TRBJ2-3): KAGVTQTPRYLIKTRGQQVTLSCSPISGHRSVSWYQQTPGQGLQFLFEYFSETQRNKGNFPGRFSGRQFSNSRSEMNVSTLELGDSALYLCASSPPSSTDTQYFGPGTRLTVL.

V is TRBV18 and J is TRBJ2-1, with 7 nucleotides matching TRBD2. Trimming removed 5 bases from V and 16 bases from J; junction bases left unmatched: 11. The CDR3 totals 12 residues. Germline CDR1 KGHSH, CDR2 LQKENI. DNA for the CDR3: TGTGCCAGCTCATCGCAGGGACTACAGCTTTTCTTC. Translated, it gives CASSSQGLQLFF.

The V and J genes are TRBV28 and TRBJ2-2, with unresolved D. V was pared by 5 bases and J by 5 bases, with 15 bases between. The CDR3 contains 15 residues. Germline CDR1 reads MDHEN; CDR2 reads SYDVKM. CDR3 nucleotides: TGTGCCAGCAGTCCCCCGCCGGCTAGGACCGGGGAGCTGTTTTTT. Translation: CASSPPPARTGELFF.

The chain uses TRBV18 and TRBJ2-1; D perhaps matches TRBD2 (6 bases). CDR3 length: 12 residues. The germline gives CDR1 KGHSH, CDR2 LQKENI. Trimming removed 4 bases at V and 11 bases at J, with 12 bases between. Here the CDR3 DNA reads TGTGCCAGCTCACTCAGGGACTCGCAGCAGTTCTTC. Its translation is CASSLRDSQQFF.

The V call is TRBV7-2, the J call TRBJ2-1; D is perhaps TRBD1 (6 bases). Germline V gene data show CDR1 as SGHTA and CDR2 as FQGNSA. This CDR3 contains 15 residues. Trimming shortened V by 1 base and J by 4 bases, and 11 bases separated the two germline ends. The CDR3 loop is CASSLGLGGYNEQFF. The CDR3 nucleotides are TGTGCCAGCAGCTTAGGTTTAGGGGGATACAATGAGCAGTTCTTC. The complete variable domain, with remaining parts taken from reference TRBV7-2 and TRBJ2-1, reads GAGVSQSPSNKVTEKGKDVELRCDPISGHTALYWYRQSLGQGLEFLIYFQGNSAPDKSGLPSDRFSAERTGGSVSTLTIQRTQQEDSAVYLCASSLGLGGYNEQFFGPGTRLTVL.

About this clone: Other DNA sequences from this sample encode an identical CDR3 as well. The V call is TRBV29-1, the J call TRBJ1-3; D is unresolved. CDR1 SQVTM and CDR2 ANQGSEA come from the germline V gene. V shed 5 bases and J shed 1 base, with 3 bases lying between them. There are 11 residues in the CDR3. The CDR3 loop is CSVLSGNTIYF. The CDR3 DNA is TGCAGCGTTCTATCTGGAAACACCATATATTTT.

The J gene is TRBJ2-7, the V gene TRBV27; D call uncertain. V lost 3 bases and J 2 bases, leaving 8 bases between the germline ends. The CDR3 contains 13 residues. From germline, CDR1 is MNHEY and CDR2 SMNVEV (reference sequence). CDR3 amino acids: CASSFSGAYEQYF. The CDR3, as DNA: TGTGCCAGCAGTTTTTCTGGAGCCTACGAGCAGTACTTC.

The chain uses TRBV11-2 and TRBJ2-2; 9 nucleotides match TRBD1. The germline V gene encodes CDR1 SGHAT and CDR2 FQNNGV. The length of the CDR3 is 17 residues. V shed 4 bases, J shed 7 bases, and the junction held 13 bases outside the gene matches. The CDR3 coding sequence is TGTGCCAGCAGCTCCGCTTTCCCCGGGACAGGGAACGGGGAGCTGTTTTTT. Translated: CASSSAFPGTGNGELFF.

The chain links TRBV2 to TRBJ2-5; D is uncertain. The V end lost 6 bases, the J end lost 5 bases, and 16 bases lay between the germline ends. CDR3 length: 14 residues. Germline V gives CDR1 SNHLY, CDR2 FYNNEI. CDR3 coding DNA: TGTGCCAGCAGCGCCCTGACTCATGGGGAGACCCAGTACTTC. Its translation is CASSALTHGETQYF.

The chain uses TRBV19 and TRBJ2-7; 12 bases are shared with TRBD2. This CDR3 has 15 residues. Germline lookup yields CDR1 LNHDA and CDR2 SQIVND (reference sequence). The ends lost 4 bases at V and 1 base at J; junction bases unmatched: 2. The chain's CDR3 is CASSRTSGTSYEQYF. In DNA, the CDR3 is TGTGCCAGTAGTAGGACTAGCGGGACTTCCTACGAGCAGTACTTC.

The chain links TRBV7-8 to TRBJ2-7; tentatively, D is TRBD1 (5 bases). Trimming left V 1 base short and J 2 bases short, with 15 bases between. This CDR3 is 16 amino acids long. Germline V gene lookup returns CDR1 SGHVS and CDR2 FQNEAQ. The DNA for the CDR3 is TGTGCCAGCAGCTTAGGAAACCCTGTGACAGCCTACGAGCAGTACTTC. Its translation: CASSLGNPVTAYEQYF.

CDR3 sequence (DNA): TGTGCCAGCAGCTTCTCCGCGGGAATACAAGAGACCCAGTACTTC. Its translation is CASSFSAGIQETQYF. The chain recombines TRBV7-6 with TRBJ2-5; TRBD2 is a possible D gene (6 bases). Trimming pared 3 bases from V and 2 bases from J, leaving 13 bases between. The CDR3 is made up of 15 amino acids. Germline V gene lookup returns CDR1 SGHVS and CDR2 FNYEAQ.